The T cell receptor beta chain under discussion was sequenced for a study of regulatory T cells in long-lasting Graves disease. About the research overall: Graves' patients, diagnosed recently, had received antithyroid drugs under 3 months. Study conclusions and caveats: Among persistent patients, a larger number of public clonotypes were shared (approximately 3,000) than among newly diagnosed patients (just over 950). For persistent Graves' patients, TCR diversity was lower than for newly diagnosed ones. TRBV28, TRBJ1-2 and TRBJ2-5 were favored in persistent disease.

The sample's time point: newly diagnosed GD, antithyroid drugs for less than 3 months. RNA extracted from PBMCs served as the sequencing template. Trimming removed 4 bases at V and 11 bases at J, with 14 bases between. The CDR3 extends over 12 amino acids. iRepertoire HTBI primers and Arm-PCR of CDR3 regions built TCR beta libraries. TCRdb passed the multiplex PCR reads through MiXCR, listing each CDR3 protein once. The profile shows over 350,000 distinct CDR3 sequences, 15% of them singletons. This clonotype was recorded many times. The target antigen is unknown. The data also belong to a second study, concerning T cells in Graves' hyperthyroidism and ophthalmopathy.

This clonotype was obtained from a woman aged 40 to 55 with Graves disease. Sequencing was performed on peripheral blood mononuclear cells (PBMCs), taken at new diagnosis, from a patient treated with antithyroid drugs. The rearrangement links TRBV12-3 or TRBV12-4 to TRBJ1-1, with TRBD1 as a possible D gene (5 bases). CDR3 coding DNA: TGTGCCAGCAGTTCCTATTTAGGGGTGGCTTTCTTT. Translating it yields CASSSYLGVAFF.